This T cell receptor (beta chain) appears in the sequencing data of a study of T cell clonotyping in hematopoietic cell transplantation. As to time point: recipient sample about 28 days before transplant, after cytoreduction. The repertoire was sequenced with immunoSEQ multiplex PCR; TCRdb's copy has only in-frame clones and lacks some. The data show about 41,000 clones, 85% seen once. The V gene's germline CDR1 is GTSNPN and CDR2 SVGIG (reference sequence). The CDR3 sequence is 14 residues long. With V trimmed by 4 bases and J by 3 bases, 8 bases remained unmatched. The sequencing used peripheral blood mononuclear cells, collected before stem cell transplant. V gene TRBV30 combines with J gene TRBJ2-7; 8 bases are shared with TRBD1. The clonotype originates from a man aged 60 to 75 with acute myeloid leukemia. Some clones in this sample may be carry-over from other donors' samples. Here the CDR3 reads CAWTFKGQDYEQYF. CDR3 DNA: TGTGCCTGGACATTTAAGGGACAGGACTACGAGCAGTACTTC.